The clone carrying this TCR beta chain was seen just once. Its antigen is still unknown. The sample is drawn from a study of T cells in localized non-small cell lung cancer. Trimming stripped 7 bases from V and 5 bases from J, with 17 bases between. From germline, CDR1 is SNHLY and CDR2 FYNNEI. The length of the CDR3 is 14 residues. General study points: Among blood samples, higher T cell density accompanied longer overall survival.

Profiled with immunoSEQ multiplex PCR; TCRdb holds only in-frame clones, not every one. The sample holds approximately 30,000 clones, about 78% seen once. This clonotype was obtained from a male donor aged 60 or older with stage II squamous cell lung carcinoma. The chain joins TRBV2 to TRBJ2-5, with TRBD2 as a possible D gene (5 bases). The specimen was peripheral blood, collected before any cancer treatment. The CDR3 region has the DNA TGTGCCAGCATCCGAGAGAGGGATGGGGAGACCCAGTACTTC. It encodes CASIRERDGETQYF.